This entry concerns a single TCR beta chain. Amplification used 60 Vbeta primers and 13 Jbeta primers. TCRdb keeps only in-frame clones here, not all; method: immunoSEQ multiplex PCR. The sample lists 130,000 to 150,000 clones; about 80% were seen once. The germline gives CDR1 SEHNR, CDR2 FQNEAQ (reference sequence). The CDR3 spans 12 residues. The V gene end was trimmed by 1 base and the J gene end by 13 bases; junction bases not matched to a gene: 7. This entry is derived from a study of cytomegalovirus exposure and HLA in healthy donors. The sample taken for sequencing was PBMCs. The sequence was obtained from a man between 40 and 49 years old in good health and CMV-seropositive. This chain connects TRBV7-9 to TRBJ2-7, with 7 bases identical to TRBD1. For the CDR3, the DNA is TGTGCCAGCAGCTTAGATGGGACAGACGAATACTTC. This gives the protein CASSLDGTDEYF.